Shown below are 2 T cell receptor beta chains from a single sample sequenced in a study of OX40 agonist ivuxolimab in advanced cancers. This table comes from immunoSEQ multiplex PCR, and its TCRdb copy is limited to in-frame clones, with some not included. The sample yields under 100,000 clones, approximately 85% seen once. Material: CD4+ or CD8+ T cells sorted from blood, obtained in a trial of the OX40 agonist ivuxolimab. These TCRs come from an adult with an advanced solid tumor such as melanoma, head and neck, liver or kidney cancer.

The chain combines TRBV7-2 with TRBJ2-3; 11 bases map to TRBD1. CDR1 and CDR2 from the germline V gene are SGHTA and FQGNSA. V shed 0 bases, J shed 5 bases, and the junction held 4 bases outside the gene matches. The CDR3 contains 16 residues. CDR3 sequence: CASSLAGTGGQDTQYF. As DNA, the CDR3 is TGTGCCAGCAGCTTAGCCGGGACAGGGGGACAAGATACGCAGTATTTT. The full variable domain, its missing parts supplied by reference TRBV7-2 and TRBJ2-3, is GAGVSQSPSNKVTEKGKDVELRCDPISGHTALYWYRQSLGQGLEFLIYFQGNSAPDKSGLPSDRFSAERTGGSVSTLTIQRTQQEDSAVYLCASSLAGTGGQDTQYFGPGTRLTVL.

V gene TRBV7-5 combines with J gene TRBJ2-2; TRBD2 is taken as the D call from the table, unchecked against the DNA. TRBV7-5 is a documented pseudogene. This CDR3 region has 21 residues. The chain's CDR3 is CVRSSSPGVLAGGPSTGELFF. The DNA of the CDR3 is TGTGTCAGAAGCTCATCCCCTGGGGTACTAGCGGGGGGGCCAAGCACCGGGGAGCTGTTTTTT.